The 22 T cell receptor beta chains given below trace back to one sample, sequenced in a study of blood T cell repertoires in COVID-19. Generated by immunoSEQ multiplex PCR, the TCRdb table keeps only in-frame clones and is missing some. The sample carries 150,000 to 200,000 clones, approximately 91% recorded once. Sequenced material: peripheral blood. These receptors all come from a man between 18 and 29 years old with acute or convalescent COVID-19.

This chain joins TRBV6-5 and TRBJ1-2, with 10 bases identical to TRBD1. The length of the CDR3 is 15 residues. J was trimmed by 5 bases and V by 1 base; bases with no gene match: 4. Germline V gene sequence: CDR1 MNHEY, CDR2 SVGAGI. CDR3: CASSYLWTGGYGYTF. CDR3 bases: TGTGCCAGCAGTTACTTATGGACAGGGGGGTATGGCTACACCTTC.

The CDR3 region is CATSRRAGLTTDTQYF. For the CDR3, the DNA is TGTGCCACCAGCAGAAGGGCGGGACTCACCACAGATACGCAGTATTTT. V gene TRBV15 combines with J gene TRBJ2-3; a possible D gene is TRBD2 (6 bases). The CDR3 consists of 16 residues. Germline CDR1 is LNHNV and CDR2 is YYDKDF (reference sequence). The V end lost 2 bases, the J end lost 2 bases, and 14 bases lay between the germline ends.

The CDR3 nucleotides are TGTGCCAGCAGTTACATGTCGAGACACCTTGTTGAAGCTTTCTTT. Translated, it gives CASSYMSRHLVEAFF. The chain carries TRBV6-5 and TRBJ1-1; D gene ambiguous. Trimming cost V 2 bases and J 7 bases, with 17 bases left between them. Germline V CDR1 and CDR2: MNHEY, SVGAGI. The CDR3 runs 15 residues.

The CDR3 is CASSATDYNSPLHF. DNA of the CDR3: TGTGCCAGCAGCGCGACAGATTATAATTCACCCCTCCACTTT. The rearrangement uses TRBV9 and TRBJ1-6, with D possibly being TRBD1 (5 bases). This CDR3 is 14 amino acids long. Germline assignment: CDR1 SGDLS and CDR2 YYNGEE. V was trimmed by 3 bases and J by 4 bases, leaving 8 bases between them.

The J gene is TRBJ2-3, the V gene TRBV7-9; 7 nucleotides agree with TRBD1. Germline trimming cut 5 bases from V and 7 bases from J; bases unmatched to any gene: 12. The CDR3 has 15 amino acids. Per the germline V gene, CDR1 is SEHNR and CDR2 is FQNEAQ (reference sequence). As DNA, the CDR3 is TGTGCCAGCAGCAGACCGGGACAGAACATTTATACGCAGTATTTT. Protein sequence: CASSRPGQNIYTQYF.

The V call is TRBV30, the J call TRBJ1-3, with D maybe TRBD1 (5 bases). CDR1 and CDR2 from the germline V gene are GTSNPN and SVGIG (reference sequence). V was cut by 5 bases and J by 2 bases, with 16 bases left in between. There are 15 residues in the CDR3. Here the CDR3 reads CAWVTQGGPGNTIYF. The CDR3 coding sequence is TGTGCCTGGGTTACCCAGGGAGGCCCTGGAAACACCATATATTTT.

J is TRBJ2-7 and V is TRBV12-3 or TRBV12-4; 7 nucleotides line up with TRBD1. The CDR3 covers 13 residues. The ends lost 7 bases at V and 2 bases at J; junction bases unmatched: 5. In DNA, the CDR3 is TGTGCCAGCATGCCGGGACAGACCTACGAGCAGTACTTC. Protein: CASMPGQTYEQYF.

V is TRBV4-1 and J is TRBJ2-3; 12 nucleotides match TRBD2. The germline V gene has CDR1 MGHRA and CDR2 YSYEKL. The CDR3 length is 17 residues. The V and J ends lost 3 bases and 4 bases, in that order; junction bases with no gene match: 8. CDR3 amino acids: CASSHGQRLAGADTQYF. As DNA, the CDR3 is TGCGCCAGCAGCCATGGTCAGAGACTAGCGGGAGCAGATACGCAGTATTTT.

Here the CDR3 reads CASRGTELNTEAFF. The CDR3 nucleotides are TGTGCCAGCAGAGGGACAGAGTTGAACACTGAAGCTTTCTTT. The chain uses TRBV6-5 and TRBJ1-1; 7 bases match TRBD1. From germline, CDR1 is MNHEY and CDR2 SVGAGI. The CDR3 covers 14 residues. V was pared by 6 bases and J by 0 bases, with 4 bases of the junction left unmatched.

The chain joins TRBV7-8 to TRBJ1-5, with D unresolved. V lost 0 bases to trimming and J lost 2 bases, with 8 bases between them. CDR3 size: 15 residues. CDR1 and CDR2 from the germline V gene are SGHVS and FQNEAQ. CDR3 sequence (DNA): TGTGCCAGCAGCTTAGCTCGGGGAGGCAATCAGCCCCAGCATTTT. It specifies CASSLARGGNQPQHF.

This sequence joins TRBV3-1 (or the pseudogene TRBV3-2) and TRBJ2-7; the match to TRBD2 covers 10 bases. The CDR3 has 17 amino acids. CDR1 is LGHDT and CDR2 is YNNKEL in the germline V gene (reference sequence). V was clipped by 4 bases and J by 3 bases; unmatched bases: 12. CDR3 in amino acids: CASSPLLLAGANYEQYF. CDR3 nucleotide sequence: TGTGCCAGCAGCCCGCTCCTTCTAGCGGGAGCCAACTACGAGCAGTACTTC.

In its sample, this clone was seen once. This chain uses TRBV18 with TRBJ2-1; 7 positions match TRBD2. Germline trimming cut 1 base from V and 7 bases from J; bases unmatched to any gene: 7. This CDR3 has 15 residues. Germline V lookup: CDR1 KGHSH, CDR2 LQKENI. CDR3 sequence reads: CASSPLRTSENEQFF. The CDR3, as DNA: TGTGCCAGCTCACCACTAAGGACTAGTGAAAATGAGCAGTTCTTC.

The CDR3 region is CASSDGTDSNQPQHF. CDR3 bases: TGTGCCAGCAGCGACGGGACAGATAGCAATCAGCCCCAGCATTTT. The rearrangement uses TRBV11-2 and TRBJ1-5; 7 bases agree with TRBD1. The CDR3 loop spans 15 amino acids. With 5 bases clipped from V and 0 bases from J, the junction kept 4 bases outside the gene matches. CDR1 is SGHAT, CDR2 FQNNGV, per germline.

This chain connects TRBV25-1 to TRBJ1-4, with 10 nucleotides matching TRBD1. Trimming cost V 4 bases and J 7 bases; bases outside gene matches: 3. Germline V gene sequence: CDR1 MGHDK, CDR2 SYGVNS. CDR3 size: 14 residues. CDR3 sequence: CASSGTGGGEKLFF. In DNA form, the CDR3 reads TGTGCCAGCAGTGGGACAGGGGGAGGTGAAAAACTGTTTTTT.

CDR3 DNA sequence: TGCGCCAGCAGCCTCCAGAACAGAGACTATAATTCACCCCTCCACTTT. This translates into CASSLQNRDYNSPLHF. The rearrangement links TRBV5-1 to TRBJ1-6; D not resolved. The CDR3 contains 16 residues. Germline lookup yields CDR1 SGHRS and CDR2 YFSETQ. V gave up 4 bases and J gave up 3 bases, with 14 bases separating them.

V is TRBV9 and J is TRBJ2-3; D is unresolved. Trimming cost V 1 base and J 2 bases, with 11 bases left between them. The CDR3 is made up of 15 amino acids. In germline, CDR1 is SGDLS, CDR2 YYNGEE. CDR3 in amino acids: CASSVSPRPTDTQYF. The DNA for the CDR3 is TGTGCCAGCAGCGTATCCCCTAGACCCACAGATACGCAGTATTTT.

The genes are TRBV19 and TRBJ1-5; tentatively, D is TRBD1 (5 bases). This CDR3 contains 14 residues. With 9 bases removed from V and 5 bases from J, the gap between germline ends came to 17 bases. CDR1 and CDR2 (germline): LNHDA, SQIVND (reference sequence). The CDR3 sequence: CASGRLGGDQPQHF. CDR3 in DNA: TGTGCCAGCGGGCGGCTTGGGGGGGATCAGCCCCAGCATTTT.

The chain has TRBV18 and TRBJ2-1; D not resolved. The CDR3 totals 12 residues. V lost 3 bases and J lost 5, with 5 bases in between. Germline-derived CDR1 and CDR2 are KGHSH and LQKENI. DNA for the CDR3: TGTGCCAGCTCACCTGTAGACAATGAGCAGTTCTTC. Translation gives CASSPVDNEQFF.

The chain is built from TRBV7-8 and TRBJ2-1; a weak D match, TRBD2 (6 bases). Deletions cut 5 bases from V and 12 bases from J, with 14 bases between. This CDR3 is 12 amino acids long. Germline V CDR1 and CDR2: SGHVS, FQNEAQ. CDR3 protein: CASSPILGGQFF. The CDR3 nucleotides are TGTGCCAGCAGCCCGATTCTGGGGGGGCAGTTCTTC. Filled out from reference TRBV7-8 and TRBJ2-1, the complete variable domain reads GAGVSQSPRYKVAKRGQDVALRCDPISGHVSLFWYQQALGQGPEFLTYFQNEAQLDKSGLPSDRFFAERPEGSVSTLKIQRTQQEDSAVYLCASSPILGGQFFGPGTRLTVL.

CDR3 loop: CASRPSGNQPQHF. CDR3 bases: TGTGCCAGCAGGCCGTCGGGGAATCAGCCCCAGCATTTT. The chain employs TRBV6-5 and TRBJ1-5; D unresolved. The CDR3 consists of 13 residues. In germline, CDR1 is MNHEY, CDR2 SVGAGI. V was pared by 6 bases and J by 4 bases, with 10 bases between.

The genes are TRBV12-5 and TRBJ2-7; TRBD1 matches 11 bases. This CDR3 contains 18 residues. Per germline, CDR1 LGHNT and CDR2 FRNRAP. J gave up 2 bases and V 3 bases, and 12 bases lay outside the gene matches. In DNA form, the CDR3 reads TGTGCTAGTGGTTTCTTCCCATCGGGACAGGGGGTAGCCTACGAGCAGTACTTC. This sequence encodes CASGFFPSGQGVAYEQYF.

This chain uses TRBV19 with TRBJ1-4, with unresolved D. The germline V and J ends were trimmed by 5 bases and 4 bases, with 17 bases remaining between them. Germline V gene sequence: CDR1 LNHDA, CDR2 SQIVND (reference sequence). The CDR3 length is 16 residues. The CDR3 here is CASSLNTGNLNEKLFF. CDR3 coding DNA: TGTGCCAGTAGTCTTAATACGGGGAACCTTAATGAAAAACTGTTTTTT.